The entry that follows covers one T cell receptor (beta chain) sequence. Its antigen is currently not known. No quality values exist for individual bases; no much larger clone is one base distant. These data come from a study of blood T cell repertoires in COVID-19 (dated by TCRdb to the early 2020s). For the study in its entirety: Collaborator samples came from the United States, Italy and Spain and covered acute and convalescent phases of COVID-19. The samples were drawn from two sources: the first 160 participants of the ongoing ImmuneRACE study, and over 1,000 subjects contributed by 6 global collaborators. The material from the prospective study consisted of cDNA or gDNA derived from T cells, B-cell-depleted T cells, or PBMCs. Where HLA class I and class II types were available, the types were taken from metadata supplied by the sample provider, not from assay-based typing. The dataset comprised deeply sampled blood TCRbeta repertoires from subjects exposed to, actively infected with, or recovered from COVID-19. A freely available public database, intended as a resource for researchers studying the immune response to SARS-CoV-2, is where the repertoires were released. A de-identified subject ID, COVID-19 status, age in years and sex were almost always included in the sample metadata. What the research found in general, with its limitations: Clinical and demographic metadata were provided uncurated, with the amount varying by source and participant.

TCRbeta CDR3 regions were amplified from genomic DNA by means of the immunoSEQ Assay, a bias-controlled multiplex PCR. The paper's processing steps were these. Nucleated cell counts per sample were estimated from amplification of reference gene primers within the assay. Sequence reads were collapsed and filtered to measure the absolute abundance of every unique TCRbeta CDR3 rearrangement. For each sample, productive Simpson clonality was calculated by taking the square root of Simpson's diversity index across productive rearrangements. What TCRdb holds here is the immuneACCESS table cut down to in-frame rearrangements. Part of the clones is not present; checked against another copy, under half of the missing clones reflect an unresolved V gene, and the others are unexplained. From that table come the V and J calls and clone size; the DNA was used to work out D and trimming. The sample records 210,000 or so clones, roughly 80% of which are singletons. Jointly, the top ten make up around 5.4% of the sample.

Whole blood was collected in K2EDTA tubes by collaborating institutions according to the institutions' own protocols. For TCRbeta analysis, collaborators shipped samples as frozen whole blood, isolated PBMCs, or DNA extracted from either of those sample types. This clonotype was obtained from a human donor in a cohort sampled during active COVID-19. Input material: peripheral blood.

The CDR3 amino acid sequence is: CASSHGTSAYEQYF. The DNA is as follows: TGTGCCAGCAGCCATGGGACTAGCGCCTACGAGCAGTACTTC. This receptor chain uses TRBV4-2 and TRBJ2-7; TRBD2 lines up with 10 middle nucleotides. Trimming takes 3 bases off V and 2 bases off J; junction bases not matched to a gene: 1. The germline V gene sets CDR1 to LGHNA and CDR2 to YNFKEQ. The CDR3 goes from the cysteine to the phenylalanine over 14 residues. Solely the CDR3 DNA is kept, with 42 bases framed from the first base.